Listed here are 26 T cell receptor beta chains from one sample, sequenced in a study of cytomegalovirus exposure and HLA in healthy donors. The PCR contained 60 Vbeta and 13 Jbeta primers. Using immunoSEQ multiplex PCR, the repertoire was profiled, and TCRdb retains in-frame clones only, with some absent. The table records some 120,000 clones, over 60% of them present only once. Sample: PBMCs. These receptors all stem from a man aged 30-40 years in good health and CMV-seronegative.

CDR3 DNA sequence: TGTGCCAGTAGTTACGACAGCTCTGGAAACACCATATATTTT. Its translation is CASSYDSSGNTIYF. The rearrangement joins TRBV19 to TRBJ1-3, with D possibly TRBD1 on 5 matching bases. The CDR3 runs 14 residues. V lost 5 bases and J lost 0, with 8 bases in between. Germline CDR1 is LNHDA and CDR2 is SQIVND (reference sequence).

This rearrangement joins TRBV6-5 to TRBJ2-5; 7 bases match TRBD2. The closer fit of TRBJ2-7 to the DNA end suggests the J call may be wrong. The CDR3 extends over 14 amino acids. Germline V CDR1 and CDR2: MNHEY, SVGAGI. The CDR3: CASSDYSGAYEQYF. The CDR3 region has the DNA TGTGCCAGCAGTGACTACAGCGGGGCCTACGAGCAGTACTTC.

The gene calls are TRBV19 and TRBJ2-3; D is perhaps TRBD2 (6 bases). The V end lost 5 bases, the J end lost 6 bases, and 12 bases lay between the germline ends. The CDR3 length is 13 residues. Germline assignment: CDR1 LNHDA and CDR2 SQIVND (reference sequence). CDR3 DNA sequence: TGTGCCAGTAGTTCCCGCCGGGGGGATACGCAGTATTTT. Its translation: CASSSRRGDTQYF.

V is TRBV18 and J is TRBJ2-1, with 9 bases that match TRBD1. The CDR3 sequence is 15 residues long. Germline V gene lookup returns CDR1 KGHSH and CDR2 LQKENI. V lost 3 bases to trimming and J lost 3 bases; unmatched junction nucleotides: 3. The CDR3 region is CASSPETGGYNEQFF. In DNA, the CDR3 is TGTGCCAGCTCACCCGAGACAGGGGGCTACAATGAGCAGTTCTTC.

This clone was counted between two and nine times. The chain links TRBV5-1 to TRBJ2-2; TRBD2 might be the D (5 bases). V was pared by 1 base and J by 2 bases, with 9 bases between. Germline V gene lookup returns CDR1 SGHRS and CDR2 YFSETQ. The CDR3 contains 15 residues. CDR3 region: CASSLPRANTGELFF. Written as DNA, the CDR3 is TGCGCCAGCAGCTTGCCGCGGGCTAACACCGGGGAGCTGTTTTTT. The full variable domain, with the rest looked up from reference TRBV5-1 and TRBJ2-2, is KAGVTQTPRYLIKTRGQQVTLSCSPISGHRSVSWYQQTPGQGLQFLFEYFSETQRNKGNFPGRFSGRQFSNSRSEMNVSTLELGDSALYLCASSLPRANTGELFFGEGSRLTVL.

V usage is TRBV29-1 and J usage is TRBJ1-1, with TRBD1 matching 7 bases. This CDR3 region has 17 residues. Germline CDR1 reads SQVTM; CDR2 reads ANQGSEA. With V trimmed by 4 bases and J by 0 bases, 14 bases remained unmatched. The CDR3 here is CSVVRQPLGTVNTEAFF. For the CDR3, the DNA is TGCAGCGTTGTTAGGCAACCTTTAGGGACAGTGAACACTGAAGCTTTCTTT.

A word on this clone: An end of the junction differs from the germline gene, which may be a read error. Other DNA variants within this sample encode the same CDR3. The gene calls are TRBV2 and TRBJ2-2, with 8 bases aligning to TRBD1. The CDR3 runs to 17 residues. The V gene's germline CDR1 is SNHLY and CDR2 FYNNEI. CDR3 sequence reads: CASSDPDRVRGGGELFF. The DNA for the CDR3 is TGTGCCAGTAGTGATCCGGACAGGGTGAGAGGTGGCGGGGAGCTGTTTTTT.

The genes are TRBV5-6 and TRBJ2-1; tentative D call: TRBD1 (5 bases). V was shortened by 1 base and J by 10 bases, with 15 bases between the two germline ends. The CDR3 has 14 amino acids. Germline CDR1 is SGHDT and CDR2 is YYEEEE. The CDR3 loop is CASSLRADKGEQFF. As DNA, the CDR3 is TGTGCCAGCAGCTTGAGGGCGGATAAGGGGGAGCAGTTCTTC.

CDR3 nucleotide sequence: TGTGCCAGCAGCTCCATTGCAGCTAACTATGGCTACACCTTC. It codes for CASSSIAANYGYTF. The gene calls are TRBV11-2 and TRBJ1-2; no clear D. Germline lookup yields CDR1 SGHAT and CDR2 FQNNGV. Trimming cost V 4 bases and J 0 bases, with 9 bases left between them. The CDR3 is 14 amino acids.

The genes are TRBV28 and TRBJ2-5; D is perhaps TRBD1 (6 bases). The germline CDR1 and CDR2 sequences are MDHEN and SYDVKM. V shed 1 base and J shed 0 bases, with 9 bases lying between them. The CDR3 length is 15 residues. The CDR3 DNA follows: TGTGCCAGCAGTTTATCACAGGGCTACCAAGAGACCCAGTACTTC. This encodes CASSLSQGYQETQYF.

CDR3 coding DNA: TGTGCCAGCAACGAGGGGGCTTTTGGCTACACCTTC. This gives the protein CASNEGAFGYTF. The chain combines TRBV6-1 with TRBJ1-2; 7 bases are shared with TRBD1. This CDR3 contains 12 residues. V shed 7 bases, J shed 7 bases, and the junction held 6 bases outside the gene matches. The germline V gene encodes CDR1 MNHNS and CDR2 SASEGT.

This clone was detected only a few times. The chain is built from TRBV9 and TRBJ1-5, with TRBD1 as a possible D gene (5 bases). The CDR3 length is 16 residues. Trimming took off 2 bases at V and 3 bases at J, with 15 bases between the two ends. The germline V gene encodes CDR1 SGDLS and CDR2 YYNGEE. CDR3 nucleotides: TGTGCCAGCAGCGTCGGGGGGGAGATGAACAATCAGCCCCAGCATTTT. Protein sequence: CASSVGGEMNNQPQHF.

This rearrangement joins TRBV15 to TRBJ2-7; D may be TRBD1 (6 bases). Germline CDR1 reads LNHNV; CDR2 reads YYDKDF (reference sequence). This CDR3 contains 13 residues. V was clipped by 9 bases and J by 2 bases, with 14 bases between them. CDR3 DNA: TGTGCCACTCAAAACAGGGAAGCCTACGAGCAGTACTTC. Translated: CATQNREAYEQYF.

The chain uses TRBV28 and TRBJ1-1; D remains unclear. The CDR3 is 14 residues long. The V end was cut by 7 bases, the J end by 0 bases, with 12 bases between. CDR1 MDHEN and CDR2 SYDVKM come from the germline V gene. The CDR3 region is CASNRPPMNTEAFF. CDR3 sequence (DNA): TGTGCCAGCAATCGTCCCCCTATGAACACTGAAGCTTTCTTT.

This chain's CDR3 is CASSLGLAGLSYEQYF. CDR3 nucleotide sequence: TGTGCCAGCAGCTTAGGGCTAGCGGGACTCTCCTACGAGCAGTACTTC. The V and J genes are TRBV7-2 and TRBJ2-7, with 9 bases that match TRBD2. The V gene end was trimmed by 1 base and the J gene end by 0 bases; junction bases not matched to a gene: 4. The CDR3 has 16 amino acids. Germline CDR1 reads SGHTA; CDR2 reads FQGNSA.

The chain couples TRBV5-1 to TRBJ2-3, with D hard to call. Trimming removed 2 bases from V and 2 bases from J, with 12 bases in between. The CDR3 extends over 15 amino acids. The V gene's germline CDR1 is SGHRS and CDR2 YFSETQ. CDR3 region: CASSLTTTHTDTQYF. CDR3 sequence (DNA): TGCGCCAGCAGCTTAACTACCACTCACACAGATACGCAGTATTTT.

V usage is TRBV28 and J usage is TRBJ1-4; 7 bases align to TRBD1. V shed 5 bases, J shed 0 bases, and the junction held 3 bases outside the gene matches. From germline, CDR1 is MDHEN and CDR2 SYDVKM. The CDR3 is 15 amino acids. CDR3 region: CASSIQGATNEKLFF. The CDR3 nucleotides are TGTGCCAGCAGTATTCAGGGGGCAACTAATGAAAAACTGTTTTTT.

In its sample, this clone was seen once. This chain links TRBV5-1 with TRBJ1-2, with TRBD1 matching over 8 bases. The CDR3 length is 18 residues. CDR1 and CDR2 (germline): SGHRS, YFSETQ. The trim removed 0 bases at V and 3 bases at J, leaving 13 bases unmatched. CDR3 nucleotides: TGCGCCAGCAGCTTGGATAACGTCCTCGACAGGGGTCACTATGGCTACACCTTC. Amino acids: CASSLDNVLDRGHYGYTF.

The chain joins TRBV6-6 to TRBJ1-3; no definite D call. The CDR3 contains 15 residues. Trimming pared 1 base from V and 2 bases from J, leaving 9 bases between. Germline V lookup: CDR1 MNHNY, CDR2 SVGAGI (reference sequence). The CDR3 here is CASSYWTTTGNTIYF. The CDR3, as DNA: TGTGCCAGCAGTTACTGGACGACTACTGGAAACACCATATATTTT.

The chain is built from TRBV6-1 and TRBJ1-5; 7 bases are shared with TRBD1. Per germline, CDR1 MNHNS and CDR2 SASEGT. Trimming took 3 bases from V and 4 from J; bases not matched to a gene: 9. The CDR3 extends over 16 amino acids. CDR3 bases: TGTGCCAGCAGTGACCACGACAGGGCTGGAAATCAGCCCCAGCATTTT. Protein sequence: CASSDHDRAGNQPQHF.

This clone was seen once. The rearrangement joins TRBV28 to TRBJ2-2; D is possibly TRBD2 (6 bases). V was trimmed by 5 bases and J by 2 bases, leaving 15 bases between them. The CDR3 runs 16 residues. Germline CDR1 reads MDHEN; CDR2 reads SYDVKM. The CDR3 here is CASSRFSGQNTGELFF. In DNA, the CDR3 is TGTGCCAGCAGTCGATTCAGCGGGCAAAACACCGGGGAGCTGTTTTTT.

The rearrangement joins TRBV5-4 to TRBJ2-7, with 11 bases that match TRBD1. The CDR3 loop spans 13 amino acids. After removal of 9 bases from V and 4 bases from J, the junction contained 6 bases not matched to a gene. Per the germline V gene, CDR1 is SGHNT and CDR2 is YYREEE (reference sequence). The DNA of the CDR3 is TGTGCCACCGGAGGACAGGGGGCTTACGAGCAGTACTTC. As protein: CATGGQGAYEQYF.

A few counts support this clone. V gene TRBV7-6 combines with J gene TRBJ2-1, with D uncertain. The CDR3 consists of 14 residues. Deletions cut 1 base from V and 6 bases from J, with 10 bases between. Germline lookup yields CDR1 SGHVS and CDR2 FNYEAQ. The CDR3 DNA is TGTGCCAGCAGCTTAGGTCTCCCCGGCAATGAGCAGTTCTTC. Its protein product is CASSLGLPGNEQFF.

The rearrangement uses TRBV5-1 and TRBJ2-1; TRBD1 matches 10 bases. CDR3 size: 15 residues. Losses at the gene ends were 4 bases for V and 4 bases for J; bases not matched to a gene: 5. The germline CDR1 and CDR2 sequences are SGHRS and YFSETQ. In DNA form, the CDR3 reads TGCGCCAGCAGCAGAGGGACAGGGGATTACAATGAGCAGTTCTTC. Its protein product is CASSRGTGDYNEQFF.

The chain joins TRBV10-3 to TRBJ2-7, with 9 bases lining up with TRBD1. This CDR3 region has 13 residues. Unmatched junction bases numbered 9, after V lost 10 bases and J lost 5 bases. Germline CDR1 reads ENHRY; CDR2 reads SYGVKD. The DNA of the CDR3 is TGTGCCACCGGGACAGGGATTTCGAACGAGCAGTACTTC. Residues: CATGTGISNEQYF.

The genes are TRBV7-9 and TRBJ2-3; 13 bases are a match to TRBD2. Looked up from germline, CDR1 is SEHNR and CDR2 is FQNEAQ (reference sequence). Losses at the gene ends were 3 bases for V and 3 bases for J; bases not matched to a gene: 6. This CDR3 has 17 residues. CDR3 coding DNA: TGTGCCAGCAGCTTGCAACTAGCGGGAGGGACGACAGATACGCAGTATTTT. Protein product: CASSLQLAGGTTDTQYF.